Each of the 15 T cell receptor beta chains below was sequenced from the same sample in a study of T cell repertoires in cytomegalovirus infection. TCRdb analysed the reads with MiXCR anew, one entry per CDR3 protein. The sample carries around 440,000 distinct CDR3 sequences, about 11% recorded once. Sequencing was performed on PBMCs. Receptors originate from a human donor in good health (CMV status not recorded). Some clones in this sample may be carry-over from other donors' samples.

This clonotype was observed many times. The chain links TRBV7-8 to TRBJ1-2; D gene ambiguous. The CDR3 runs to 13 residues. CDR1 and CDR2 (germline): SGHVS, FQNEAQ. V was trimmed by 1 base and J by 3 bases, leaving 6 bases between them. CDR3 region: CASSLGVYYGYTF. The DNA for the CDR3 is TGTGCCAGCAGCTTAGGTGTTTACTATGGCTACACCTTC.

V is TRBV20-1 and J is TRBJ1-5, with 7 bases identical to TRBD1. With 6 bases clipped from V and 2 bases from J, the junction kept 7 bases outside the gene matches. This CDR3 has 14 amino acids. The germline gives CDR1 DFQATT, CDR2 SNEGSKA (reference sequence). CDR3 protein: CSATGVLGNQPQHF. CDR3 sequence (DNA): TGCAGTGCCACAGGGGTCTTGGGCAATCAGCCCCAGCATTTT.

The table lists this clonotype with many counts. The J gene is TRBJ1-3, the V gene TRBV7-9; possible D gene TRBD1, 5 bases. The V gene lost 1 base and the J gene lost 5 bases, with 6 bases spanning the gap. CDR3 length: 13 amino acids. In germline, CDR1 is SEHNR, CDR2 FQNEAQ (reference sequence). The CDR3 region has the DNA TGTGCCAGCAGCTTAGGACAGAGAAACACCATATATTTT. Protein sequence: CASSLGQRNTIYF.

In its sample, this clonotype was seen many times. This sequence joins TRBV12-3 or TRBV12-4 and TRBJ2-5; the match to TRBD1 covers 7 bases. J lost 3 bases, V lost 6 bases, and 7 bases had no gene match. The CDR3 contains 14 residues. The CDR3 nucleotides read TGTGCCAGCAGAACCGGGACAGCCAAAGAGACCCAGTACTTC. Translation gives CASRTGTAKETQYF.

The rearrangement links TRBV6-5 to TRBJ2-2; the D gene is possibly TRBD2 (5 bases). Germline V gene lookup returns CDR1 MNHEY and CDR2 SVGAGI. The ends were cut back, 8 bases at V and 3 bases at J, with 13 bases in the middle. This CDR3 spans 14 amino acids. CDR3 DNA: TGTGCCAGCGCAGCCAGGCGGGACACCGGGGAGCTGTTTTTT. Amino acids: CASAARRDTGELFF.

The rearrangement joins TRBV28 to TRBJ1-1; D is perhaps TRBD1 (6 bases). The length of the CDR3 is 13 residues. Trimming cost V 9 bases and J 4 bases, with 15 bases left between them. CDR1 and CDR2 from the germline V gene are MDHEN and SYDVKM. In nucleotides, the CDR3 is TGTGCCAGTTCGCGACAGGCTCCCACTGAAGCTTTCTTT. It is translated as CASSRQAPTEAFF.

This clonotype appeared a few times. The rearrangement uses TRBV9 and TRBJ2-5, with 8 nucleotides matching TRBD2. Germline V gene data show CDR1 as SGDLS and CDR2 as YYNGEE. V gave up 0 bases and J gave up 2 bases; unmatched junction bases: 3. The CDR3 has 15 amino acids. DNA for the CDR3: TGTGCCAGCAGCGTAGCGGGGGGGACACAAGAGACCCAGTACTTC. It is translated as CASSVAGGTQETQYF.

In this sample, this clonotype turned up a few times. J is TRBJ2-5 and V is TRBV5-6; TRBD2 aligns across 7 bases. This CDR3 is built from 15 residues. After removal of 6 bases from V and 2 bases from J, the junction contained 10 bases not matched to a gene. Germline CDR1 and CDR2: SGHDT and YYEEEE. The CDR3 loop is CASMRDYWAQETQYF. CDR3 sequence (DNA): TGTGCCAGCATGAGGGACTACTGGGCACAAGAGACCCAGTACTTC.

This sequence joins TRBV29-1 and TRBJ2-5; perhaps TRBD1 as D (6 bases). Germline V lookup: CDR1 SQVTM, CDR2 ANQGSEA. The V and J ends lost 1 base and 2 bases respectively, with 8 bases between them. The CDR3 is 13 residues long. Written as DNA, the CDR3 is TGCAGCGTTGAAGGGGGGACACAAGAGACCCAGTACTTC. As protein: CSVEGGTQETQYF.

This clonotype was detected ten times or more. The CDR3: CASSEAWAPQHF. For the CDR3, the DNA is TGTGCCAGCAGTGAAGCATGGGCGCCCCAGCATTTT. J is TRBJ1-5 and V is TRBV6-1; no definite D call. There are 12 residues in the CDR3. Germline V lookup: CDR1 MNHNS, CDR2 SASEGT. V lost 0 bases, J lost 9 bases, and 6 bases lay in between.

This clonotype was seen only a few times. The V call is TRBV7-3, the J call TRBJ2-1; possibly TRBD1 for D (7 bases). The V end lost 5 bases, the J end lost 4 bases, and 15 bases lay between the germline ends. Per the germline V gene, CDR1 is SGHTA and CDR2 is FQGTGA. CDR3 size: 15 residues. CDR3 bases: TGTGCCAGCAGCCCCCTTCAGGGGGGATACAATGAGCAGTTCTTC. It specifies CASSPLQGGYNEQFF.

The rearrangement uses TRBV25-1 and TRBJ2-2; TRBD2 might be the D (5 bases). Trimming removed 1 base from V and 4 bases from J, with 7 bases in between. This CDR3 is built from 14 residues. Per the germline V gene, CDR1 is MGHDK and CDR2 is SYGVNS. The CDR3 DNA reads TGTGCCAGCAGTGAATTGGACTTCACCGGGGAGCTGTTTTTT. It is translated as CASSELDFTGELFF.

A remark on this clonotype: A clone one base away is much larger, so this may be a read error. The V call is TRBV25-1, the J call TRBJ1-2; no firm D call. V lost 1 base and J lost 4, with 13 bases in between. CDR3 length: 15 residues. Germline loops: CDR1 MGHDK, CDR2 SYGVNS. CDR3 in amino acids: CASSESTLGGYGYTF. The DNA for the CDR3 is TGTGCCAGCAGTGAATCAACTCTGGGTGGCTATGGCTACACCTTC.

This clonotype was seen at least ten times. The chain employs TRBV28 and TRBJ2-3, with 7 bases matching TRBD2. V gave up 4 bases and J gave up 5 bases; unmatched junction bases: 9. This CDR3 contains 15 residues. Germline V gene sequence: CDR1 MDHEN, CDR2 SYDVKM. The CDR3 loop is CASSYGGEGRDTQYF. The CDR3 DNA is TGTGCCAGCAGTTACGGCGGGGAGGGCAGAGATACGCAGTATTTT.

This chain connects TRBV20-1 to TRBJ1-6; the D is unclear. V lost 2 bases, J lost 7 bases, and 6 bases lay in between. From germline, CDR1 is DFQATT and CDR2 SNEGSKA (reference sequence). The CDR3 is 12 residues long. CDR3 in amino acids: CSARQANSPLHF. For the CDR3, the DNA is TGCAGTGCTAGACAGGCGAATTCACCCCTCCACTTT.